Below are 25 T cell receptor beta chains sequenced from a single sample in a study of blood T cell repertoires in COVID-19. Clones were read by immunoSEQ multiplex PCR, and TCRdb kept only the in-frame ones, dropping some. Found here are fewer than 200,000 clones, 80% of them singletons; the top ten hold about 6.8%. Sequenced: peripheral blood. All receptors come from a man aged 65 to 85 with active or convalescent COVID-19.

The CDR3, as DNA: TGTGCCAGCTCACCCGCGGACAGGGTCGAGCAGTACTTC. Translating it yields CASSPADRVEQYF. V gene TRBV18 combines with J gene TRBJ2-7, with 8 bases matching TRBD1. The CDR3 runs 13 residues. V was clipped by 3 bases and J by 6 bases; unmatched bases: 4. The germline V gene encodes CDR1 KGHSH and CDR2 LQKENI.

The V gene is TRBV5-4, the J gene TRBJ1-4, with D perhaps TRBD1 (5 bases). Per the germline V gene, CDR1 is SGHNT and CDR2 is YYREEE (reference sequence). There are 13 residues in the CDR3. Trimming shortened V by 7 bases and J by 6 bases, and 13 bases separated the two germline ends. The CDR3 bases are TGTGCCAGCCGCCCGATAGGGGATGAAAAACTGTTTTTT. This codes for CASRPIGDEKLFF.

Of note for this clone: This specimen includes other DNA sequences encoding the same CDR3. The chain uses TRBV3-1 (or the pseudogene TRBV3-2) and TRBJ1-4, with 7 nucleotides matching TRBD1. Trimming took 3 bases from V and 3 from J; bases not matched to a gene: 1. The CDR3 consists of 14 residues. Looked up from germline, CDR1 is LGHDT and CDR2 is YNNKEL (reference sequence). The CDR3 spells CASSHRGSNEKLFF. The CDR3 bases are TGTGCCAGCAGCCACAGGGGGTCTAATGAAAAACTGTTTTTT.

The V and J genes are TRBV5-1 and TRBJ2-5, with a possible D match to TRBD2 (6 bases). The CDR3 has 14 amino acids. Germline assignment: CDR1 SGHRS and CDR2 YFSETQ. Trimming left V 6 bases short and J 1 base short, with 13 bases between. CDR3 amino acids: CASTFRDSQETQYF. CDR3 DNA sequence: TGCGCCAGCACCTTTAGGGACTCCCAAGAGACCCAGTACTTC.

Note on this clone: Other DNA sequences in the same sample also yield this CDR3. The chain couples TRBV12-3 or TRBV12-4 to TRBJ1-5; 9 positions agree with TRBD1. With V trimmed by 3 bases and J by 7 bases, 1 base remained unmatched. The CDR3 is 13 residues long. This CDR3 reads CASSLTGGQPQHF. CDR3 coding DNA: TGTGCCAGCAGTTTGACAGGGGGGCAGCCCCAGCATTTT.

CDR3: CAISDGDRAVQETQYF. CDR3 nucleotide sequence: TGTGCCATCAGTGACGGGGACAGGGCAGTCCAAGAGACCCAGTACTTC. The rearrangement links TRBV10-3 to TRBJ2-5; 9 bases agree with TRBD1. The CDR3 spans 16 residues. Trimming removed 3 bases from V and 1 base from J; junction bases left unmatched: 6. From germline, CDR1 is ENHRY and CDR2 SYGVKD.

This chain uses TRBV7-2 with TRBJ1-2; a possible D gene is TRBD1 (5 bases). V was shortened by 3 bases and J by 0 bases, with 8 bases between the two germline ends. CDR3 size: 14 residues. Germline CDR1 and CDR2: SGHTA and FQGNSA. This CDR3 is CASSFDRSNYGYTF. The CDR3 DNA reads as TGTGCCAGCAGCTTTGACAGATCTAACTATGGCTACACCTTC.

V and J are TRBV18 and TRBJ2-2, with a possible D match to TRBD1 (5 bases). CDR3 size: 17 residues. The germline gives CDR1 KGHSH, CDR2 LQKENI. Trimming stripped 3 bases from V and 5 bases from J, with 19 bases between. CDR3 region: CASSPSSADTITGELFF. The CDR3 DNA reads as TGTGCCAGCTCACCTAGCAGCGCGGACACAATAACCGGGGAGCTGTTTTTT.

J is TRBJ1-1 and V is TRBV7-9; TRBD1 is a possible D gene (5 bases). Trimming pared 7 bases from V and 7 bases from J, leaving 13 bases between. The CDR3 totals 12 residues. Germline-derived CDR1 and CDR2 are SEHNR and FQNEAQ (reference sequence). The CDR3 DNA sequence: TGTGCCAGCACTCGACAGTTGGGTGAAGCTTTCTTT. This sequence encodes CASTRQLGEAFF.

The DNA for the CDR3 is TGTGCCAGCAGCCCCCGGGGGGCCGAGCAGTTCTTC. This sequence encodes CASSPRGAEQFF. The chain has TRBV2 and TRBJ2-1; possible D gene TRBD2, 7 bases. The germline V gene has CDR1 SNHLY and CDR2 FYNNEI. This CDR3 contains 12 residues. Trimming shortened V by 6 bases and J by 10 bases, and 13 bases separated the two germline ends. Based on the CDR3 plus reference TRBV2 and TRBJ2-1, the full variable domain is EPEVTQTPSHQVTQMGQEVILRCVPISNHLYFYWYRQILGQKVEFLVSFYNNEISEKSEIFDDQFSVERPDGSNFTLKIRSTKLEDSAMYFCASSPRGAEQFFGPGTRLTVL.

The chain couples TRBV7-2 to TRBJ1-2; 7 bases map to TRBD1. The CDR3 totals 15 residues. V lost 2 bases, J lost 4 bases, and 7 bases stayed unmatched. Germline loops: CDR1 SGHTA, CDR2 FQGNSA. CDR3 coding DNA: TGTGCCAGCAGCTTACGGTTTGACAGGGCCTATGGCTACACCTTC. As protein: CASSLRFDRAYGYTF. The whole variable domain, remainder taken from reference TRBV7-2 and TRBJ1-2, is GAGVSQSPSNKVTEKGKDVELRCDPISGHTALYWYRQSLGQGLEFLIYFQGNSAPDKSGLPSDRFSAERTGGSVSTLTIQRTQQEDSAVYLCASSLRFDRAYGYTFGSGTRLTVV.

This clone turned up a few times. This chain links TRBV25-1 with TRBJ2-7; 11 positions agree with TRBD2. In germline, CDR1 is MGHDK, CDR2 SYGVNS. Germline trimming cut 8 bases from V and 7 bases from J; bases unmatched to any gene: 4. This CDR3 has 12 amino acids. The CDR3 sequence: CASGTSGWEQYF. The CDR3, as DNA: TGTGCCAGCGGGACTAGCGGTTGGGAGCAGTACTTC.

This chain connects TRBV4-1 to TRBJ2-5; 7 bases match TRBD1. The germline CDR1 and CDR2 sequences are MGHRA and YSYEKL. The CDR3 spans 18 residues. V trimming: 0 bases; J trimming: 1 base; junction bases outside the gene matches: 11. CDR3 region: CASSQDSRGQAFQETQYF. The CDR3 coding sequence is TGCGCCAGCAGCCAAGATAGTCGCGGACAGGCCTTCCAAGAGACCCAGTACTTC.

The chain couples TRBV3-1 (or the pseudogene TRBV3-2) to TRBJ2-7; D is perhaps TRBD2 (6 bases). Germline CDR1 LGHDT, CDR2 YNNKEL (reference sequence). The CDR3 is made up of 15 amino acids. Trimming cost V 1 base and J 3 bases, with 13 bases left between them. Here the CDR3 DNA reads TGTGCCAGCAGCCAAGCCGCAGCGGGTGACTACGAGCAGTACTTC. This sequence encodes CASSQAAAGDYEQYF.

The rearrangement uses TRBV29-1 and TRBJ1-3; D is perhaps TRBD1 (6 bases). Trimming took 6 bases from V and 4 from J, leaving 16 bases between them. The V gene's germline CDR1 is SQVTM and CDR2 ANQGSEA. The CDR3 is made up of 14 amino acids. The CDR3 coding sequence is TGCAGCGTCGGGAACAGGGAGTCCGGAAACACCATATATTTT. It specifies CSVGNRESGNTIYF.

This sequence joins TRBV5-1 and TRBJ1-1; D may be TRBD1 (6 bases). CDR3 length: 14 residues. V lost 4 bases and J lost 3, with 13 bases in between. Germline CDR1 and CDR2: SGHRS and YFSETQ. The CDR3 coding sequence is TGCGCCAGCAGCCAGGACAGTGGGGACACTGAAGCTTTCTTT. The encoded protein is CASSQDSGDTEAFF.

The rearrangement uses TRBV30 and TRBJ1-4, with a possible D match to TRBD1 (5 bases). The germline V gene has CDR1 GTSNPN and CDR2 SVGIG (reference sequence). The V and J ends lost 2 bases and 8 bases respectively, with 12 bases between them. The CDR3 runs 13 residues. CDR3 sequence: CAWSPISGEKLFF. The CDR3, as DNA: TGTGCCTGGAGTCCTATTTCAGGGGAAAAACTGTTTTTT.

The CDR3 loop is CASRDLTDTQYF. DNA of the CDR3: TGTGCCAGCAGGGACTTGACAGATACGCAGTATTTT. The chain joins TRBV2 to TRBJ2-3, with D maybe TRBD2 (5 bases). Trimming cost V 6 bases and J 3 bases, with 7 bases left between them. The CDR3 has 12 amino acids. From germline, CDR1 is SNHLY and CDR2 FYNNEI. The variable domain in full, with the rest retrieved from reference TRBV2 and TRBJ2-3, is EPEVTQTPSHQVTQMGQEVILRCVPISNHLYFYWYRQILGQKVEFLVSFYNNEISEKSEIFDDQFSVERPDGSNFTLKIRSTKLEDSAMYFCASRDLTDTQYFGPGTRLTVL.

This clone turned up a few times. V is TRBV5-4 and J is TRBJ1-2, with D tentatively TRBD1 (6 bases). Germline V gives CDR1 SGHNT, CDR2 YYREEE (reference sequence). The germline V and J ends were trimmed by 4 bases and 2 bases, with 12 bases remaining between them. CDR3 length: 14 amino acids. CDR3 in amino acids: CASSKDQGNYGYTF. The DNA for the CDR3 is TGTGCCAGCAGCAAAGATCAGGGGAACTATGGCTACACCTTC.

V is TRBV27 and J is TRBJ1-2, with D tentatively TRBD1 (6 bases). V was trimmed by 5 bases and J by 3 bases, leaving 16 bases between them. Germline values: CDR1 MNHEY, CDR2 SMNVEV (reference sequence). The CDR3 is 15 residues long. The CDR3: CASSRTYREYYGYTF. The CDR3 DNA is TGTGCCAGCAGTCGCACATACAGGGAATACTATGGCTACACCTTC.

The gene calls are TRBV5-4 and TRBJ1-2; 7 bases match TRBD1. V was clipped by 5 bases and J by 2 bases; unmatched bases: 9. The germline V gene encodes CDR1 SGHNT and CDR2 YYREEE (reference sequence). CDR3 length: 15 amino acids. The CDR3 loop is CASSYPETGNYGYTF. The CDR3 DNA reads TGTGCCAGCAGTTACCCCGAGACAGGGAACTATGGCTACACCTTC.

The genes are TRBV5-6 and TRBJ1-6, with D maybe TRBD1 (5 bases). Between the trimmed V and J ends, which lost 0 bases and 14 bases, there was a span of 15 bases. Germline CDR1 SGHDT, CDR2 YYEEEE. This CDR3 region has 14 residues. CDR3 sequence reads: CASSLGGLIGSLHF. The CDR3 nucleotides are TGTGCCAGCAGCTTGGGGGGCCTCATAGGGTCCCTCCACTTT.

CDR3 region: CATSDVRGTQYF. The CDR3 nucleotides are TGTGCCACCAGTGATGTCAGGGGGACCCAGTACTTC. The chain uses TRBV24-1 and TRBJ2-5; D might be TRBD1 (6 bases). Germline V lookup: CDR1 KGHDR, CDR2 SFDVKD. The CDR3 runs to 12 residues. Trimming took off 3 bases at V and 7 bases at J, with 8 bases between the two ends.

This clone was seen once. The rearrangement uses TRBV7-2 and TRBJ1-4; TRBD1 matches 11 bases. The CDR3 spans 16 residues. The germline gives CDR1 SGHTA, CDR2 FQGNSA. The V segment lost 0 bases and the J segment 8 bases; nucleotides outside the gene matches: 5. The CDR3 DNA reads as TGTGCCAGCAGCTTAGCGCGGACAGGGGGCTTCGAAAAACTGTTTTTT. Its protein is CASSLARTGGFEKLFF. Filled out from reference TRBV7-2 and TRBJ1-4, the complete variable domain reads GAGVSQSPSNKVTEKGKDVELRCDPISGHTALYWYRQSLGQGLEFLIYFQGNSAPDKSGLPSDRFSAERTGGSVSTLTIQRTQQEDSAVYLCASSLARTGGFEKLFFGSGTQLSVL.

The gene calls are TRBV5-1 and TRBJ2-1, with 9 bases fitting TRBD2. Germline lookup yields CDR1 SGHRS and CDR2 YFSETQ. V lost 0 bases to trimming and J lost 4 bases; unmatched junction nucleotides: 2. This CDR3 is 15 amino acids long. The CDR3 DNA reads as TGCGCCAGCAGCTTGGTGCGGGAGGGTTACAATGAGCAGTTCTTC. As protein: CASSLVREGYNEQFF.